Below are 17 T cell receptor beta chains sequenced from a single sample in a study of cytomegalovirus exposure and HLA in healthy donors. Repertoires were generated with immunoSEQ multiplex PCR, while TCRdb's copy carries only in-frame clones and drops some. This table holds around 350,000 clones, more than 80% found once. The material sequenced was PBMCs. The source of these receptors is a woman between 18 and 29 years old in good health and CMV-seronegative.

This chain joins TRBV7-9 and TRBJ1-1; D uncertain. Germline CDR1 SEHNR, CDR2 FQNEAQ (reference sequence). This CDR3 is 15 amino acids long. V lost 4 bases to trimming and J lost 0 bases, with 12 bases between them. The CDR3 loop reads CASSYPRLLNTEAFF. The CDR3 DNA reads TGTGCCAGCAGCTACCCGAGACTGTTGAACACTGAAGCTTTCTTT.

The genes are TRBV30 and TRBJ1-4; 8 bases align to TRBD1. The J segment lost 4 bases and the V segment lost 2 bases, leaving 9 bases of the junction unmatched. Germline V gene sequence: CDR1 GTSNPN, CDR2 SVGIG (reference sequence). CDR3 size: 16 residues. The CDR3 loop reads CAWSQGQGASNEKLFF. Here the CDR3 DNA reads TGTGCCTGGAGTCAAGGACAGGGAGCAAGTAATGAAAAACTGTTTTTT.

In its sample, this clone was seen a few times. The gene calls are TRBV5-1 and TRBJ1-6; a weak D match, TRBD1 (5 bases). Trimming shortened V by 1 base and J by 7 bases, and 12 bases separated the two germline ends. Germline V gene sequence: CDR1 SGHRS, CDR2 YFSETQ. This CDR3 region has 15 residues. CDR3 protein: CASSLSAGMNSPLHF. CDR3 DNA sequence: TGCGCCAGCAGCTTGTCGGCAGGGATGAATTCACCCCTCCACTTT.

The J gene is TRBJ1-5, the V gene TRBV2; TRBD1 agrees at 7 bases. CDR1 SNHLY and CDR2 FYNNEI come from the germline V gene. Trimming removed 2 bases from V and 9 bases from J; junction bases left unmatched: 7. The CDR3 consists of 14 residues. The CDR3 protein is CASSESATGRPQHF. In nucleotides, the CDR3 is TGTGCCAGCAGTGAATCCGCGACAGGGCGGCCCCAGCATTTT.

The CDR3 region is CSVEGLAGVGTQYF. The CDR3 nucleotides read TGCAGCGTTGAAGGACTAGCGGGAGTGGGGACCCAGTACTTC. J is TRBJ2-5 and V is TRBV29-1, with 12 bases fitting TRBD2. The germline CDR1 and CDR2 sequences are SQVTM and ANQGSEA. The CDR3 consists of 14 residues. V was clipped by 1 base and J by 7 bases; unmatched bases: 4.

As DNA, the CDR3 is TGTGCCAGCAGCTGGAACCGGGACAGGGGCGGCGAGCAGTACTTC. Translated, it gives CASSWNRDRGGEQYF. The V and J genes are TRBV6-5 and TRBJ2-7; 10 bases align to TRBD1. V was pared by 6 bases and J by 6 bases, with 11 bases of the junction left unmatched. Germline assignment: CDR1 MNHEY and CDR2 SVGAGI. The CDR3 extends over 15 amino acids.

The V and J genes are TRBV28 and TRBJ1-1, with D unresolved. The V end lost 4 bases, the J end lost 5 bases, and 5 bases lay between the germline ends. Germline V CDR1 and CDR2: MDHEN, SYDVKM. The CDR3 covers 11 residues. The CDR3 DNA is TGTGCCAGCAGTTCTAGGACTGAAGCTTTCTTT. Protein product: CASSSRTEAFF.

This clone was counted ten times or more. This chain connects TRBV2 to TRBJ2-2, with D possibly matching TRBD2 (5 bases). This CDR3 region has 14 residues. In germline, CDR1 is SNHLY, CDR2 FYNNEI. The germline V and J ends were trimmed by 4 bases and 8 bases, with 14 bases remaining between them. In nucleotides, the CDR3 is TGTGCCAGCAGTGTACTAGGCCGAACAGGGGAGCTGTTTTTT. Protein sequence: CASSVLGRTGELFF.

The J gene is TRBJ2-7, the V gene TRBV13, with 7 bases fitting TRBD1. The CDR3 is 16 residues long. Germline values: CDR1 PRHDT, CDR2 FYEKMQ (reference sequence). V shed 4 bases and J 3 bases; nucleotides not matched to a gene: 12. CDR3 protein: CASSSLQGDGFYEQYF. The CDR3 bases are TGTGCCAGCAGCTCCCTCCAGGGGGACGGCTTCTACGAGCAGTACTTC. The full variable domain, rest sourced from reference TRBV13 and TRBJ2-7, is AAGVIQSPRHLIKEKRETATLKCYPIPRHDTVYWYQQGPGQDPQFLISFYEKMQSDKGSIPDRFSAQQFSDYHSELNMSSLELGDSALYFCASSSLQGDGFYEQYFGPGTRLTVT.

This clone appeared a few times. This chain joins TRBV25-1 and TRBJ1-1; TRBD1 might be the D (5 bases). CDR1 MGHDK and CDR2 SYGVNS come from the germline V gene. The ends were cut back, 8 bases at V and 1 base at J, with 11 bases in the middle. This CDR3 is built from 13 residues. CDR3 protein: CASGSTGNTEAFF. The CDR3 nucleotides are TGTGCCAGCGGATCTACAGGGAACACTGAAGCTTTCTTT.

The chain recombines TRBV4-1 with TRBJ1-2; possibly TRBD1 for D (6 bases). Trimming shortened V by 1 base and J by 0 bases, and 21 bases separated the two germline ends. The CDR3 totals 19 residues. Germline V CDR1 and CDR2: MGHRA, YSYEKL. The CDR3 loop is CASSQVRQGHLSTNYGYTF. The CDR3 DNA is TGCGCCAGCAGCCAAGTACGCCAGGGACACCTATCAACTAACTATGGCTACACCTTC.

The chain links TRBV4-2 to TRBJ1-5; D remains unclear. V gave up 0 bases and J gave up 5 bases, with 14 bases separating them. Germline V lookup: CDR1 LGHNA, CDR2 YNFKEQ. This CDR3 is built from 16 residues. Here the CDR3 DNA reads TGTGCCAGCAGCCAAGATCTTGAAGGGAGCCATCAGCCCCAGCATTTT. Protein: CASSQDLEGSHQPQHF.

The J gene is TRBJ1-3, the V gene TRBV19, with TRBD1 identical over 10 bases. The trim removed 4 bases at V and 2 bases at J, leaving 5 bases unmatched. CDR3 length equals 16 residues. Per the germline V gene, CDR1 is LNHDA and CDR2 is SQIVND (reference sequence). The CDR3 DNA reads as TGTGCCAGTAGTAATCGGGACAGGGGTACTGGAAACACCATATATTTT. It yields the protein CASSNRDRGTGNTIYF. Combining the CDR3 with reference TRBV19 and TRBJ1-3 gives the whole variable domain DGGITQSPKYLFRKEGQNVTLSCEQNLNHDAMYWYRQDPGQGLRLIYYSQIVNDFQKGDIAEGYSVSREKKESFPLTVTSAQKNPTAFYLCASSNRDRGTGNTIYFGEGSWLTVV.

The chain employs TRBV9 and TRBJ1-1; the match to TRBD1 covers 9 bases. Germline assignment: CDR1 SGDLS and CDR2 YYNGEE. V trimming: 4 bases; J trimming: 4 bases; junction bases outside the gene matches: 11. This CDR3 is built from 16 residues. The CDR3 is CASSPRQGVFGTEAFF. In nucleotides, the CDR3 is TGTGCCAGCAGCCCCCGACAGGGGGTATTCGGCACTGAAGCTTTCTTT.

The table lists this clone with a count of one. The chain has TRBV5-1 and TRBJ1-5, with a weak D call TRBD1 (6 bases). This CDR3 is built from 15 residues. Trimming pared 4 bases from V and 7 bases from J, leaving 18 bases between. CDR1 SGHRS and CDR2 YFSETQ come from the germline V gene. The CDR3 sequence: CASSPSTGLGQPQHF. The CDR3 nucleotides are TGCGCCAGCAGCCCGAGTACAGGGTTGGGGCAGCCCCAGCATTTT.

In DNA, the CDR3 is TGTGCCAGCAGCGTAAGTTCTGCAGGGGGAGGATACAATGAGCAGTTCTTC. The encoded protein is CASSVSSAGGGYNEQFF. J is TRBJ2-1 and V is TRBV9; D possibly corresponds to TRBD1 (7 bases). Germline CDR1 SGDLS, CDR2 YYNGEE. The CDR3 consists of 17 residues. V was pared by 1 base and J by 4 bases, with 18 bases between.

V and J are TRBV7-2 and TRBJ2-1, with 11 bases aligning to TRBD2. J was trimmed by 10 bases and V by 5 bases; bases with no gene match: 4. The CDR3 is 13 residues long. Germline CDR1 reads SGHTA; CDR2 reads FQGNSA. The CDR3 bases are TGTGCCAGCAGCATCGGGACTAGCGGAGAGCAGTTCTTC. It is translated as CASSIGTSGEQFF.